This note documents a single T cell receptor beta chain sequence. This specimen belongs to a study of T-cell memory formation after mild COVID-19. TCRdb reprocessed the 5' RACE reads via MiXCR and lists one record per CDR3 protein. This table has around 340,000 distinct CDR3 sequences, 13% appearing once. Trimming removed 7 bases at V and 3 bases at J, with 12 bases between. The CDR3 runs to 13 residues. CDR1 and CDR2 from the germline V gene are MNHEY and SVGAGI. The TCR originated in a man between 18 and 29 years old who had mild COVID-19 (a few samples of this study predate the infection). Cell type and time point are not known. The chain recombines TRBV6-5 with TRBJ2-5; the D gene is possibly TRBD2 (5 bases). Sequencing was performed on PBMCs or a T cell subset sorted from them (not recorded which). The CDR3 sequence: CASNGPAEETQYF. CDR3 bases: TGTGCCAGCAACGGCCCAGCGGAAGAGACCCAGTACTTC.